The 25 T cell receptor beta chains below all came from one sample that was sequenced in a study of response to subunit inactivated influenza vaccine. Each CDR3 protein gets one entry after TCRdb re-called the RT-PCR reads with MiXCR. This sample yields some 800,000 distinct CDR3 sequences, of which about 20% are seen a single time; roughly 10% belongs to the top ten. Sequencing used PBMCs from blood, obtained 5 days after vaccination. The receptors stem from a man in his fifties or sixties who received an inactivated influenza vaccine.

This chain connects TRBV28 to TRBJ2-7; D gene uncertain. CDR3 length: 15 residues. V lost 6 bases and J lost 2, with 17 bases in between. Germline V gene sequence: CDR1 MDHEN, CDR2 SYDVKM. The CDR3 sequence: CASSHPNDIAYEQYF. The CDR3 nucleotides read TGTGCCAGCAGCCACCCGAACGACATAGCCTACGAGCAGTACTTC.

This clonotype turned up a few times. This chain links TRBV4-3 with TRBJ2-3, with TRBD1 as a possible D gene (5 bases). Germline V gives CDR1 LGHNA, CDR2 YSLEER. The CDR3 totals 13 residues. Trimming took off 0 bases at V and 6 bases at J, with 7 bases between the two ends. Written as DNA, the CDR3 is TGCGCCAGCAGCCAAGACAGGGTGGATACGCAGTATTTT. Translation gives CASSQDRVDTQYF.

This chain's CDR3 is CASSSLPLSGRHNEQFF. Here the CDR3 DNA reads TGTGCCAGCAGTTCCCTCCCCCTCAGCGGGAGGCACAATGAGCAGTTCTTC. The chain joins TRBV28 to TRBJ2-1; 9 nucleotides line up with TRBD2. CDR1 and CDR2 (germline): MDHEN, SYDVKM. The CDR3 totals 17 residues. Trimming removed 4 bases from V and 5 bases from J; junction bases left unmatched: 12.

A few counts support this clonotype. The chain employs TRBV5-1 and TRBJ1-1; 8 bases are shared with TRBD1. In germline, CDR1 is SGHRS, CDR2 YFSETQ. V trimming: 4 bases; J trimming: 6 bases; junction bases outside the gene matches: 11. The CDR3 has 15 residues. The CDR3 region is CASSPEGQGSSEAFF. Here the CDR3 DNA reads TGCGCCAGCAGCCCGGAAGGACAGGGAAGTTCTGAAGCTTTCTTT. Based on the CDR3 plus reference TRBV5-1 and TRBJ1-1, the full variable domain is KAGVTQTPRYLIKTRGQQVTLSCSPISGHRSVSWYQQTPGQGLQFLFEYFSETQRNKGNFPGRFSGRQFSNSRSEMNVSTLELGDSALYLCASSPEGQGSSEAFFGQGTRLTVV.

This clonotype occurred many times. The rearrangement links TRBV29-1 to TRBJ2-1, with D possibly matching TRBD1 (6 bases). Germline CDR1 SQVTM, CDR2 ANQGSEA. V was shortened by 6 bases and J by 6 bases, with 9 bases between the two germline ends. The CDR3 has 11 amino acids. DNA of the CDR3: TGCAGCGTCGGACAGATCAATGAGCAGTTCTTC. Its protein is CSVGQINEQFF.

CDR3 region: CASQRQERNQPQHF. The DNA of the CDR3 is TGTGCCAGCCAAAGACAGGAGCGCAATCAGCCCCAGCATTTT. This chain joins TRBV6-2 or TRBV6-3 and TRBJ1-5; D is perhaps TRBD1 (6 bases). This CDR3 has 14 amino acids. Between the trimmed V and J ends, which lost 8 bases and 2 bases, there was a span of 13 bases. The germline V gene encodes CDR1 MNHEY and CDR2 SVGEGT.

In its sample, this clonotype was seen a few times. The V call is TRBV7-8, the J call TRBJ2-7; 12 bases agree with TRBD1. The CDR3 totals 14 residues. The germline V gene has CDR1 SGHVS and CDR2 FQNEAQ. With V trimmed by 4 bases and J by 6 bases, 4 bases remained unmatched. CDR3 DNA: TGTGCCAGCAGCTCCGGGACAGGGGGCGCCGAGCAGTACTTC. It yields the protein CASSSGTGGAEQYF.

The table lists this clonotype with many counts. The chain couples TRBV9 to TRBJ2-2; D is possibly TRBD2 (6 bases). CDR3 length: 12 amino acids. Germline V gene lookup returns CDR1 SGDLS and CDR2 YYNGEE. V dropped 4 bases and J dropped 6 bases, with 7 bases sitting between them. In nucleotides, the CDR3 is TGTGCCAGCAGCCGCGGGGCCGGGGAGCTGTTTTTT. It specifies CASSRGAGELFF.

This chain uses TRBV5-1 with TRBJ2-3; 9 nucleotides line up with TRBD2. Germline loops: CDR1 SGHRS, CDR2 YFSETQ. V dropped 1 base and J dropped 4; count of bases not matched to a gene: 4. The CDR3 length is 15 residues. This chain's CDR3 is CASSLSGGSSDTQYF. The CDR3 coding sequence is TGCGCCAGCAGCTTGAGCGGGGGGTCCTCAGATACGCAGTATTTT.

This clonotype was counted a few times. The gene calls are TRBV12-3 or TRBV12-4 and TRBJ2-7; D uncertain. This CDR3 contains 13 residues. The V end was cut by 3 bases, the J end by 3 bases, with 9 bases between. CDR3 sequence reads: CASSFGDHYEQYF. The CDR3, as DNA: TGTGCCAGCAGTTTTGGTGATCACTACGAGCAGTACTTC.

This clonotype turned up a few times. The chain is built from TRBV15 and TRBJ2-7; maybe TRBD2 (5 bases). The CDR3 runs to 14 residues. CDR1 and CDR2 (germline): LNHNV, YYDKDF (reference sequence). Deletions cut 5 bases from V and 0 bases from J, with 11 bases between. CDR3 loop: CATSLPGSSYEQYF. The DNA of the CDR3 is TGTGCCACCAGCCTCCCGGGGAGCTCCTACGAGCAGTACTTC.

This clonotype showed up just a few times. For the CDR3, the DNA is TGTGCCAGCAACCCCGGGGGGGGAAGGGGAGGAACTGAAGCTTTCTTT. It yields the protein CASNPGGGRGGTEAFF. V usage is TRBV12-3 or TRBV12-4 and J usage is TRBJ1-1, with a possible D match to TRBD1 (5 bases). Trimming took off 7 bases at V and 5 bases at J, with 23 bases between the two ends. This CDR3 is 16 amino acids long.

The chain combines TRBV7-8 with TRBJ1-5; no clear D. V lost 4 bases, J lost 3 bases, and 13 bases lay in between. Germline CDR1 and CDR2: SGHVS and FQNEAQ. The CDR3 runs 15 residues. The CDR3 DNA reads as TGTGCCAGCAGCTCCGGCAGGCCACTCAATCAGCCCCAGCATTTT. This encodes CASSSGRPLNQPQHF.

The chain employs TRBV27 and TRBJ2-6; D remains ambiguous. This CDR3 has 16 residues. The germline V gene has CDR1 MNHEY and CDR2 SMNVEV (reference sequence). V shed 5 bases and J shed 0 bases, with 11 bases lying between them. CDR3 DNA sequence: TGTGCCAGCAGTAGATACGGAAGCTCTGGGGCCAACGTCCTGACTTTC. The encoded protein is CASSRYGSSGANVLTF.

The rearrangement links TRBV9 to TRBJ1-5, with 10 nucleotides matching TRBD1. The germline V gene encodes CDR1 SGDLS and CDR2 YYNGEE. V lost 0 bases, J lost 7 bases, and 4 bases stayed unmatched. CDR3 length: 15 residues. The CDR3 sequence is CASSVGQGAWQPQHF. DNA for the CDR3: TGTGCCAGCAGCGTAGGACAGGGGGCTTGGCAGCCCCAGCATTTT.

The chain carries TRBV20-1 and TRBJ2-7, with 12 bases matching TRBD2. The CDR3 extends over 15 amino acids. J was trimmed by 2 bases and V by 6 bases; bases with no gene match: 8. Germline V lookup: CDR1 DFQATT, CDR2 SNEGSKA (reference sequence). The CDR3 DNA follows: TGCAGTGCGGAGACTAGCGGGAGAAGAACCTACGAGCAGTACTTC. The encoded protein is CSAETSGRRTYEQYF.

The rearrangement links TRBV15 to TRBJ2-1; 10 bases match TRBD2. V gave up 6 bases and J gave up 2 bases; unmatched junction bases: 13. Germline V gives CDR1 LNHNV, CDR2 YYDKDF (reference sequence). There are 18 residues in the CDR3. CDR3 residues: CATRTGAKGLAAYNEQFF. CDR3 bases: TGTGCCACCAGAACAGGGGCGAAAGGACTAGCGGCCTACAATGAGCAGTTCTTC.

This chain connects TRBV7-9 to TRBJ2-1; D is possibly TRBD2 (5 bases). V was clipped by 7 bases and J by 9 bases, with 10 bases between them. Germline lookup yields CDR1 SEHNR and CDR2 FQNEAQ (reference sequence). The CDR3 is 11 amino acids. The DNA of the CDR3 is TGTGCCAGCACGGAAGCGGTTGAGCAGTTCTTC. It yields the protein CASTEAVEQFF.

This clonotype has a handful of counts. The CDR3 region is CASSFGHGSGEQYF. The CDR3 region has the DNA TGCGCCAGCAGCTTTGGCCATGGATCGGGCGAGCAGTACTTC. The gene calls are TRBV5-1 and TRBJ2-7; D is undetermined. V was shortened by 2 bases and J by 6 bases, with 15 bases between the two germline ends. The germline V gene encodes CDR1 SGHRS and CDR2 YFSETQ. This CDR3 is 14 amino acids long.

V and J are TRBV12-3 or TRBV12-4 and TRBJ2-2; maybe TRBD2 (6 bases). The ends were cut back, 8 bases at V and 4 bases at J, with 20 bases in the middle. This CDR3 has 16 amino acids. This chain's CDR3 is CASRDSAWGGTGELFF. Written as DNA, the CDR3 is TGTGCCAGCCGGGACTCTGCATGGGGAGGCACCGGGGAGCTGTTTTTT.

CDR3 sequence (DNA): TGCGCCAGCAGCTTGACACAAACTAACTATGGCTACACCTTC. It specifies CASSLTQTNYGYTF. The gene calls are TRBV5-1 and TRBJ1-2, with unresolved D. Trimming shortened V by 1 base and J by 0 bases, and 7 bases separated the two germline ends. Per germline, CDR1 SGHRS and CDR2 YFSETQ. This CDR3 is built from 14 residues.

This clonotype has a handful of counts. The rearrangement uses TRBV12-3 or TRBV12-4 and TRBJ2-1, with 10 bases fitting TRBD1. CDR3 size: 16 residues. Trimming took 3 bases from V and 4 from J; bases not matched to a gene: 6. The CDR3 spells CASSFMRDRGYNEQFF. As DNA, the CDR3 is TGTGCCAGCAGTTTTATGCGGGACAGGGGTTACAATGAGCAGTTCTTC.

This clonotype was detected many times. The chain couples TRBV12-3 or TRBV12-4 to TRBJ1-2; TRBD1 might be the D (5 bases). This CDR3 is 14 amino acids long. The V end was cut by 3 bases, the J end by 7 bases, with 15 bases between. This chain's CDR3 is CASSFSREVSGYTF. The CDR3 coding sequence is TGTGCCAGCAGTTTTTCCAGGGAAGTAAGTGGCTACACCTTC.

V gene TRBV12-3 or TRBV12-4 combines with J gene TRBJ2-1; D uncertain. V was trimmed by 4 bases and J by 5 bases, leaving 15 bases between them. The CDR3 length is 15 residues. The CDR3 loop is CASSYSVEAHNEQFF. The CDR3 nucleotides are TGTGCCAGCAGTTATTCCGTAGAGGCCCACAATGAGCAGTTCTTC.

The DNA for the CDR3 is TGCGCCAGCAGCCAACACAGGGAGAATAGCTATGGCTACACCTTC. It yields the protein CASSQHRENSYGYTF. The J gene is TRBJ1-2, the V gene TRBV4-3, with a tentative D call TRBD1 (6 bases). Germline V gene lookup returns CDR1 LGHNA and CDR2 YSLEER. V lost 2 bases to trimming and J lost 4 bases, with 14 bases between them. CDR3 length: 15 residues.